The 21 T cell receptor beta chains below were found in one sample sequenced in a study of T cell repertoires in cytomegalovirus infection. TCRdb redid the calling of the reads with MiXCR, one entry per CDR3 protein. This sample has hundreds of thousands of distinct CDR3 sequences, with around 10% found just once. The source material was PBMCs. Source of these receptors: a human donor in good health (CMV status not recorded). Some clones in this sample may be carry-over from other donors' samples.

A remark on this clonotype: Since no conserved phenylalanine or tryptophan closes the CDR3, a read error is the likely cause. The rearrangement joins TRBV19 to TRBJ2-5; tentative D call: TRBD2 (6 bases). This CDR3 contains 13 residues. Germline V lookup: CDR1 LNHDA, CDR2 SQIVND (reference sequence). V was cut by 1 base and J by 5 bases, with 8 bases left in between. The CDR3 sequence is CASSIAGGETQYL. The CDR3 DNA reads as TGTGCCAGTAGTATAGCCGGAGGGGAGACCCAGTACTTA.

This clonotype occurred many times. This CDR3 reads CSAFGQGNEQYF. CDR3 in DNA: TGCAGTGCTTTCGGACAGGGGAACGAGCAGTACTTC. The rearrangement uses TRBV20-1 and TRBJ2-7, with 9 bases aligning to TRBD1. The CDR3 runs to 12 residues. V trimming: 5 bases; J trimming: 5 bases; junction bases outside the gene matches: 4. Germline V lookup: CDR1 DFQATT, CDR2 SNEGSKA (reference sequence).

This clonotype was observed at least ten times. The rearrangement uses TRBV7-6 and TRBJ2-7; D ambiguous. V was cut by 2 bases and J by 5 bases, with 13 bases left in between. The CDR3 length is 14 residues. The germline CDR1 and CDR2 sequences are SGHVS and FNYEAQ. This CDR3 is CASSLTPNGDEQYF. CDR3 bases: TGTGCCAGCAGCTTAACCCCGAACGGCGACGAGCAGTACTTC.

This clonotype was recorded at least ten times. The chain carries TRBV20-1 and TRBJ2-5; 7 bases match TRBD1. The germline V gene encodes CDR1 DFQATT and CDR2 SNEGSKA (reference sequence). This CDR3 is 16 amino acids long. With V trimmed by 4 bases and J by 2 bases, 13 bases remained unmatched. The CDR3 sequence is CSATFYWGTAQETQYF. CDR3 nucleotide sequence: TGCAGTGCTACCTTTTACTGGGGGACAGCGCAAGAGACCCAGTACTTC.

In this sample, this clonotype turned up many times. The V and J genes are TRBV7-9 and TRBJ1-1; TRBD1 is a possible D gene (6 bases). There are 14 residues in the CDR3. Germline V gene data show CDR1 as SEHNR and CDR2 as FQNEAQ (reference sequence). The V and J ends lost 7 bases and 2 bases respectively, with 14 bases between them. CDR3 DNA sequence: TGTGCCAGCACCCTGGGACAAACAAACACTGAAGCTTTCTTT. Protein: CASTLGQTNTEAFF.

This clonotype was counted only a few times. The V call is TRBV20-1, the J call TRBJ2-1, with 10 bases matching TRBD2. Trimming removed 3 bases from V and 6 bases from J; junction bases left unmatched: 8. This CDR3 is built from 15 residues. Per the germline V gene, CDR1 is DFQATT and CDR2 is SNEGSKA (reference sequence). In nucleotides, the CDR3 is TGCAGTGCTAGCTCAGTAGCGGGGGGCGCCAATGAGCAGTTCTTC. Translation gives CSASSVAGGANEQFF.

This clonotype was recorded many times. V and J are TRBV27 and TRBJ2-5; D assignment may be TRBD1 or TRBD2 (5 bases each). This CDR3 contains 13 residues. Looked up from germline, CDR1 is MNHEY and CDR2 is SMNVEV (reference sequence). Trimming left V 4 bases short and J 5 bases short, with 11 bases between. CDR3 sequence: CASSSDSGETQYF. The CDR3 coding sequence is TGTGCCAGCAGTTCGGACTCAGGGGAGACCCAGTACTTC.

In this sample, this clonotype turned up many times. The chain uses TRBV6-1 and TRBJ2-1, with 9 bases fitting TRBD1. Per germline, CDR1 MNHNS and CDR2 SASEGT. V lost 6 bases, J lost 4 bases, and 4 bases stayed unmatched. This CDR3 is built from 14 residues. CDR3 sequence (DNA): TGTGCCAGCAGCCGAGGACAGGGGTACAATGAGCAGTTCTTC. Protein sequence: CASSRGQGYNEQFF.

This clonotype was found many times. This sequence joins TRBV6-6 and TRBJ2-2; D is ambiguous. Germline values: CDR1 MNHNY, CDR2 SVGAGI (reference sequence). The CDR3 length is 18 residues. V shed 2 bases and J shed 0 bases, with 16 bases lying between them. DNA of the CDR3: TGTGCCAGCAGTTACACTTTAAGATTTACCCCGAACACCGGGGAGCTGTTTTTT. Translation gives CASSYTLRFTPNTGELFF.

This clonotype was counted many times. The J gene is TRBJ2-3, the V gene TRBV7-2; no clear D gene. The CDR3 consists of 13 residues. Trimming shortened V by 4 bases and J by 4 bases, and 9 bases separated the two germline ends. Germline lookup yields CDR1 SGHTA and CDR2 FQGNSA. The CDR3 is CASSSLGPDTQYF. In DNA form, the CDR3 reads TGTGCCAGCAGCTCGCTAGGCCCAGATACGCAGTATTTT.

V is TRBV6-2 or TRBV6-3 and J is TRBJ1-1, with 9 bases fitting TRBD1. J gave up 12 bases and V 4 bases, and 18 bases lay outside the gene matches. The CDR3 extends over 16 amino acids. CDR1 is MNHEY and CDR2 is SVGEGT in the germline V gene. The CDR3: CASSSQNRGRIVGSFF. DNA for the CDR3: TGTGCCAGCAGTTCTCAAAACAGGGGGCGCATCGTCGGTTCTTTCTTT.

This clonotype has more than one count but fewer than ten. The rearrangement joins TRBV28 to TRBJ1-5; D may be TRBD1 (6 bases). The CDR3 sequence is 17 residues long. Germline CDR1 reads MDHEN; CDR2 reads SYDVKM. V gave up 1 base and J gave up 0 bases, with 13 bases separating them. This chain's CDR3 is CASSLSGGGLSNQPQHF. The DNA for the CDR3 is TGTGCCAGCAGTTTATCCGGGGGGGGGCTTAGCAATCAGCCCCAGCATTTT.

In its sample, this clonotype was seen many times. The gene calls are TRBV29-1 and TRBJ2-1, with D tentatively TRBD2 (5 bases). The germline CDR1 and CDR2 sequences are SQVTM and ANQGSEA. This CDR3 comprises 13 residues. Trimming removed 5 bases from V and 0 bases from J, with 8 bases in between. The CDR3 DNA reads TGCAGCGTTACTAGGTACTCCTACAATGAGCAGTTCTTC. Its protein product is CSVTRYSYNEQFF.

At least ten counts were recorded for this clonotype. The rearrangement uses TRBV28 and TRBJ1-5; D gene unclear. The germline V gene has CDR1 MDHEN and CDR2 SYDVKM. The CDR3 length is 13 residues. V was shortened by 5 bases and J by 0 bases, with 5 bases between the two germline ends. CDR3 sequence reads: CASSTDSNQPQHF. CDR3 in DNA: TGTGCCAGCAGTACAGATAGCAATCAGCCCCAGCATTTT. Full variable domain (missing parts from reference TRBV28 and TRBJ1-5): DVKVTQSSRYLVKRTGEKVFLECVQDMDHENMFWYRQDPGLGLRLIYFSYDVKMKEKGDIPEGYSVSREKKERFSLILESASTNQTSMYLCASSTDSNQPQHFGDGTRLSIL.

This clonotype showed up just once. V gene TRBV3-1 combines with J gene TRBJ2-7, with D uncertain. The CDR3 contains 13 residues. V lost 1 base, J lost 3 bases, and 7 bases lay in between. In germline, CDR1 is LGHDT, CDR2 YNNKEL (reference sequence). CDR3 amino acids: CASSQGRGYEQYV. The CDR3 DNA reads TGTGCCAGCAGCCAAGGCCGAGGCTACGAGCAGTACGTC.

The table lists this clonotype with many counts. This sequence joins TRBV6-5 and TRBJ1-1, with TRBD1 matching over 7 bases. Per the germline V gene, CDR1 is MNHEY and CDR2 is SVGAGI. The CDR3 contains 11 residues. The ends lost 7 bases at V and 6 bases at J; junction bases unmatched: 2. DNA for the CDR3: TGTGCCAGCACAGGGGGTCCTGAAGCTTTCTTT. Residues: CASTGGPEAFF.

This clonotype has ten or more counts. The chain uses TRBV7-2 and TRBJ1-1; the match to TRBD1 covers 8 bases. Germline V lookup: CDR1 SGHTA, CDR2 FQGNSA. The CDR3 sequence is 16 residues long. The trim removed 0 bases at V and 0 bases at J, leaving 3 bases unmatched. The CDR3 is CASSLAWTGMNTEAFF. The CDR3 DNA reads as TGTGCCAGCAGCTTAGCTTGGACAGGGATGAACACTGAAGCTTTCTTT.

Many counts were recorded for this clonotype. The chain links TRBV7-2 to TRBJ2-5; 9 bases are a match to TRBD2. The junction had 7 bases not matched to a gene; V was cut back by 4 bases and J by 1 base. The CDR3 covers 16 residues. CDR1 is SGHTA and CDR2 is FQGNSA in the germline V gene. CDR3 protein: CASSSGLANFQETQYF. DNA for the CDR3: TGTGCCAGCAGCTCGGGACTAGCTAATTTCCAAGAGACCCAGTACTTC.

This clonotype appeared many times. J is TRBJ1-2 and V is TRBV5-1; possible D gene TRBD1, 6 bases. With 4 bases removed from V and 3 bases from J, the gap between germline ends came to 16 bases. Germline CDR1 and CDR2: SGHRS and YFSETQ. CDR3 size: 15 residues. CDR3: CASSQTGGFDYGYTF. The CDR3 DNA sequence: TGCGCCAGCAGCCAAACTGGGGGCTTCGACTATGGCTACACCTTC.

This clonotype appeared many times. This chain connects TRBV11-2 to TRBJ2-2; D not certain. Germline CDR1 reads SGHAT; CDR2 reads FQNNGV. The CDR3 runs to 12 residues. V was trimmed by 3 bases and J by 8 bases, leaving 7 bases between them. The CDR3 bases are TGTGCCAGCAGCTTGGATGTTGGGGAGCTGTTTTTT. Its protein product is CASSLDVGELFF.

The rearrangement joins TRBV12-3 or TRBV12-4 to TRBJ1-1, with 7 bases lining up with TRBD1. The V and J ends lost 3 bases and 5 bases, in that order; junction bases with no gene match: 6. This CDR3 has 14 amino acids. The chain's CDR3 is CASSFTGARTEAFF. The CDR3 nucleotides read TGTGCCAGCAGTTTCACAGGGGCTCGGACTGAAGCTTTCTTT.